The 22 T cell receptor beta chains below come from one sample, sequenced in a study of Ad26.COV2.S vaccination and SARS-CoV-2 variants. Treatment of the sample: 15 to 20 received Ad26.COV2.S at low or high dose, single or two shots; roughly 5 received placebo; per-sample allocation not given. Specimen acquisition occurred on day 63 following the initial vaccine or placebo injection. The repertoire was sequenced with immunoSEQ multiplex PCR; TCRdb's copy has only in-frame clones and lacks some. Of a few hundred thousand clones listed, roughly 88% are singletons. The sequencing used peripheral blood, collected in a trial of Ad26.COV2.S vaccine versus placebo. These receptors originate from a person between 18 and 59 years old who received the Ad26.COV2.S COVID-19 vaccine or a placebo.

Only one count was recorded for this clone. This rearrangement joins TRBV15 to TRBJ2-5; 11 positions match TRBD2. V dropped 2 bases and J dropped 7; count of bases not matched to a gene: 9. The CDR3 consists of 16 residues. The germline V gene has CDR1 LNHNV and CDR2 YYDKDF (reference sequence). For the CDR3, the DNA is TGTGCCACCAGCAGATTTACTCTAGCGGGGGGAGGGACCCAGTACTTC. Its protein is CATSRFTLAGGGTQYF.

This clone came up a few times. The rearrangement links TRBV10-3 to TRBJ2-5; TRBD1 might be the D (6 bases). Germline lookup yields CDR1 ENHRY and CDR2 SYGVKD. V was shortened by 6 bases and J by 3 bases, with 17 bases between the two germline ends. There are 15 residues in the CDR3. CDR3 in amino acids: CAIRGHSGAEETQYF. The DNA of the CDR3 is TGTGCCATCAGGGGACACTCTGGAGCGGAAGAGACCCAGTACTTC.

Worth noting for this clone: The same CDR3 arises from other DNA sequences in this sample as well. The chain recombines TRBV5-1 with TRBJ2-6, with TRBD1 as a possible D gene (5 bases). The V end was cut by 0 bases, the J end by 4 bases, with 8 bases between. This CDR3 region has 15 residues. Germline lookup yields CDR1 SGHRS and CDR2 YFSETQ. The CDR3 DNA sequence: TGCGCCAGCAGCTTGGAAGGGGCAGGGGCCAACGTCCTGACTTTC. It yields the protein CASSLEGAGANVLTF.

The chain uses TRBV9 and TRBJ1-2; D gene ambiguous. The ends were cut back, 0 bases at V and 5 bases at J, with 5 bases in the middle. The CDR3 extends over 12 amino acids. Germline lookup yields CDR1 SGDLS and CDR2 YYNGEE. CDR3 bases: TGTGCCAGCAGCGTAGCCCCGTATGGCTACACCTTC. This encodes CASSVAPYGYTF.

On this clone itself: No DNA is shown, since the ends of the CDR3 on it are uncertain; the CDR3 is the one TCRdb lists. The chain links TRBV12-3 or TRBV12-4 to TRBJ2-2. The CDR3 spans 12 amino acids, including both terminal residues. CDR3 sequence reads: CASSFGAGELFF.

The chain is built from TRBV10-3 and TRBJ1-2; 7 nucleotides align to TRBD1. The germline CDR1 and CDR2 sequences are ENHRY and SYGVKD. Unmatched junction bases numbered 10, after V lost 2 bases and J lost 1 base. This CDR3 region has 17 residues. This chain's CDR3 is CAISEPNDRVINYGYTF. Here the CDR3 DNA reads TGTGCCATCAGTGAGCCGAACGACAGGGTGATTAACTATGGCTACACCTTC.

The V call is TRBV15, the J call TRBJ1-1; D is ambiguous. V shed 1 base and J shed 1 base, with 7 bases lying between them. This CDR3 is 14 amino acids long. From germline, CDR1 is LNHNV and CDR2 YYDKDF (reference sequence). CDR3 DNA sequence: TGTGCCACCAGCAGAGTCGTTGCGAACACTGAAGCTTTCTTT. Translating gives CATSRVVANTEAFF.

The chain has TRBV28 and TRBJ2-1; D is possibly TRBD2 (6 bases). The CDR3 loop spans 13 amino acids. Germline-derived CDR1 and CDR2 are MDHEN and SYDVKM. V dropped 8 bases and J dropped 10 bases, with 18 bases sitting between them. The CDR3 loop reads CASLLAEAREQFF. CDR3 nucleotides: TGTGCCAGCCTTTTAGCGGAAGCGAGGGAGCAGTTCTTC.

The V call is TRBV19, the J call TRBJ2-2; no reliable D call. The CDR3 contains 12 residues. Germline V gene sequence: CDR1 LNHDA, CDR2 SQIVND (reference sequence). V was pared by 6 bases and J by 6 bases, with 8 bases between. CDR3 coding DNA: TGTGCCAGTAGACCCCCCCCCGGGGAGCTGTTTTTT. Protein: CASRPPPGELFF.

In this sample, this clone turned up once. The J gene is TRBJ1-2, the V gene TRBV30; weak D call: TRBD1 (6 bases). CDR3 length: 15 residues. Germline V gene sequence: CDR1 GTSNPN, CDR2 SVGIG (reference sequence). The CDR3 sequence: CALSGGARTNYGYTF. In nucleotides, the CDR3 is TGTGCTCTTTCCGGGGGCGCTCGGACTAACTATGGCTACACCTTC.

The rearrangement joins TRBV27 to TRBJ1-3; TRBD1 agrees at 8 bases. Trimming cost V 2 bases and J 3 bases; bases outside gene matches: 3. CDR1 is MNHEY, CDR2 SMNVEV, per germline (reference sequence). The CDR3 has 15 amino acids. The CDR3 region is CASSLQGANGNTIYF. CDR3 bases: TGTGCCAGCAGTTTACAGGGGGCGAATGGAAACACCATATATTTT.

V usage is TRBV9 and J usage is TRBJ2-5; the match to TRBD2 covers 9 bases. Trimming at V came to 0 bases and at J to 1 base, leaving 4 bases not matched to a gene. Germline V gene lookup returns CDR1 SGDLS and CDR2 YYNGEE. The CDR3 is made up of 16 amino acids. CDR3 sequence reads: CASSVGAGGRQETQYF. The CDR3 nucleotides read TGTGCCAGCAGCGTAGGAGCGGGGGGACGCCAAGAGACCCAGTACTTC.

The chain carries TRBV24-1 and TRBJ1-4, with D possibly matching TRBD1 (5 bases). The CDR3 extends over 22 amino acids. Per germline, CDR1 KGHDR and CDR2 SFDVKD. Trimming took 1 base from V and 4 from J, leaving 30 bases between them. The CDR3: CATSDLAFYWGGSGRLNEKLFF. In nucleotides, the CDR3 is TGTGCCACCAGTGATTTAGCATTTTATTGGGGGGGGTCGGGACGGCTTAATGAAAAACTGTTTTTT.

This clone was seen just once. The chain carries TRBV6-2 or TRBV6-3 and TRBJ1-2; 7 nucleotides match TRBD1. Trimming at V came to 2 bases and at J to 2 bases, leaving 2 bases not matched to a gene. Germline V gives CDR1 MNHEY, CDR2 SVGEGT. The CDR3 has 14 residues. In DNA, the CDR3 is TGTGCCAGCAGTTACCTGACAGGGAACTATGGCTACACCTTC. This gives the protein CASSYLTGNYGYTF.

This clone was observed a handful of times. The chain has TRBV2 and TRBJ2-7; D could derive from TRBD1 or TRBD2 (5 bases each). The V end lost 7 bases, the J end lost 2 bases, and 15 bases lay between the germline ends. This CDR3 spans 14 amino acids. Germline lookup yields CDR1 SNHLY and CDR2 FYNNEI. The CDR3 loop is CASIGLQEAYEQYF. CDR3 DNA: TGTGCCAGCATAGGTCTACAGGAGGCCTACGAGCAGTACTTC.

V and J are TRBV6-1 and TRBJ2-1; 9 bases are shared with TRBD1. The CDR3 has 15 amino acids. V lost 3 bases, J lost 6 bases, and 6 bases stayed unmatched. CDR1 MNHNS and CDR2 SASEGT come from the germline V gene. The CDR3 DNA sequence: TGTGCCAGCAGTGAGGCGGGACAGGGCTTCAATGAGCAGTTCTTC. Translation gives CASSEAGQGFNEQFF.

This chain uses TRBV7-2 with TRBJ2-1; a possible D gene is TRBD2 (6 bases). CDR1 and CDR2 (germline): SGHTA, FQGNSA. This CDR3 has 15 amino acids. V was shortened by 3 bases and J by 6 bases, with 15 bases between the two germline ends. The CDR3 reads CASSFAPRLGNEQFF. Here the CDR3 DNA reads TGTGCCAGCAGCTTTGCCCCAAGACTAGGCAATGAGCAGTTCTTC.

The chain employs TRBV11-1 and TRBJ2-1; 9 bases match TRBD2. Germline CDR1 is SGHAT and CDR2 is FQDESV (reference sequence). This CDR3 spans 14 amino acids. Germline trimming cut 5 bases from V and 4 bases from J; bases unmatched to any gene: 3. The DNA of the CDR3 is TGTGCCAGCAGCCCTAGCGGGGTGTACAATGAGCAGTTCTTC. Translating it yields CASSPSGVYNEQFF.

The gene calls are TRBV2 and TRBJ2-1; 8 positions agree with TRBD2. This CDR3 spans 15 amino acids. V lost 4 bases and J lost 2; bases outside the gene matches: 4. Germline V gene lookup returns CDR1 SNHLY and CDR2 FYNNEI. Here the CDR3 DNA reads TGTGCCAGCAGTGTACAGCGGGGGCCCTACAATGAGCAGTTCTTC. Translated: CASSVQRGPYNEQFF.

This clone appeared once. This sequence joins TRBV11-2 and TRBJ2-3, with TRBD1 as a possible D gene (8 bases). Trimming cost V 0 bases and J 3 bases, with 13 bases left between them. This CDR3 is built from 16 residues. The germline V gene encodes CDR1 SGHAT and CDR2 FQNNGV. The CDR3 nucleotides are TGTGCCAGCAGCTTAGATACAGGGGGGGGTACAGATACGCAGTATTTT. Protein sequence: CASSLDTGGGTDTQYF. The complete variable domain, with remaining parts taken from reference TRBV11-2 and TRBJ2-3, reads EAGVAQSPRYKIIEKRQSVAFWCNPISGHATLYWYQQILGQGPKLLIQFQNNGVVDDSQLPKDRFSAERLKGVDSTLKIQPAKLEDSAVYLCASSLDTGGGTDTQYFGPGTRLTVL.

This chain links TRBV4-3 with TRBJ2-2; D unclear. The length of the CDR3 is 15 residues. V shed 0 bases and J shed 7 bases, with 12 bases lying between them. The V gene's germline CDR1 is LGHNA and CDR2 YSLEER. The chain's CDR3 is CASSQDFGPLGELFF. The CDR3 bases are TGCGCCAGCAGCCAAGATTTCGGGCCGCTCGGGGAGCTGTTTTTT.

The rearrangement uses TRBV14 and TRBJ2-1; D is ambiguous. This CDR3 has 16 amino acids. V gave up 1 base and J gave up 2 bases, with 12 bases separating them. Germline-derived CDR1 and CDR2 are SGHDN and FVKESK. The chain's CDR3 is CASSQASASAYNEQFF. CDR3 DNA sequence: TGTGCCAGCAGCCAAGCTTCGGCTTCGGCCTACAATGAGCAGTTCTTC.